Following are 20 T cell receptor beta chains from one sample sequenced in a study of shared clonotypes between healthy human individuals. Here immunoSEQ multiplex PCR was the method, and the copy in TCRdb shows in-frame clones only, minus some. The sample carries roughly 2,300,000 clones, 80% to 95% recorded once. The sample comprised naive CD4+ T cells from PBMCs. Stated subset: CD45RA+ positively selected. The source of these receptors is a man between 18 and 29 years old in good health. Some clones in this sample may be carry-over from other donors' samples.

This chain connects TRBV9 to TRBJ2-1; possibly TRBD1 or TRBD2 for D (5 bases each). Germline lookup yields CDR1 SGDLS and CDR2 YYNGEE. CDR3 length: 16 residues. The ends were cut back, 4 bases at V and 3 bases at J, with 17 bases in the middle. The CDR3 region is CASSQESGTDYNEQFF. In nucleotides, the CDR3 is TGTGCCAGCAGCCAGGAGTCCGGGACGGACTACAATGAGCAGTTCTTC. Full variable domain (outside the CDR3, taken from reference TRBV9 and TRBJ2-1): DSGVTQTPKHLITATGQRVTLRCSPRSGDLSVYWYQQSLDQGLQFLIQYYNGEERAKGNILERFSAQQFPDLHSELNLSSLELGDSALYFCASSQESGTDYNEQFFGPGTRLTVL.

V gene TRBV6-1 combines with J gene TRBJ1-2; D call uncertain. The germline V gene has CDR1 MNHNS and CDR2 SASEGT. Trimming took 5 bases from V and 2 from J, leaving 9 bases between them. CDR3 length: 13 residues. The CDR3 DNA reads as TGTGCCAGCAGTTGGGTGGGGAACTATGGCTACACCTTC. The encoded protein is CASSWVGNYGYTF.

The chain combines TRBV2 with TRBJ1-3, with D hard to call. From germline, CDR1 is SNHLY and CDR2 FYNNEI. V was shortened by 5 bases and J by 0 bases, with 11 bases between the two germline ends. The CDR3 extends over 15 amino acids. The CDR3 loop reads CASSQDGYSGNTIYF. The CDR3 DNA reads TGTGCCAGCAGTCAAGACGGCTACTCTGGAAACACCATATATTTT.

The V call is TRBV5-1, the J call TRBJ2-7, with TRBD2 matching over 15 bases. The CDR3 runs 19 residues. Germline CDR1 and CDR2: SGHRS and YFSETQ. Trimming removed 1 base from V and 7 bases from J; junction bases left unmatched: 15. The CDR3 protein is CASSLSSGLAGGPYKEQYF. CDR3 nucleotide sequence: TGCGCCAGCAGCTTGTCCTCGGGACTAGCGGGAGGACCCTACAAGGAGCAGTACTTC.

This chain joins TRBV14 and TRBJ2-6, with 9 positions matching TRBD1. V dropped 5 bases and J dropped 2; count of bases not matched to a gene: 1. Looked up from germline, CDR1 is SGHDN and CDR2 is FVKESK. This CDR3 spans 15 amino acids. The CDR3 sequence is CASSWTGAGANVLTF. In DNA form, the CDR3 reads TGTGCCAGCAGCTGGACAGGGGCTGGGGCCAACGTCCTGACTTTC.

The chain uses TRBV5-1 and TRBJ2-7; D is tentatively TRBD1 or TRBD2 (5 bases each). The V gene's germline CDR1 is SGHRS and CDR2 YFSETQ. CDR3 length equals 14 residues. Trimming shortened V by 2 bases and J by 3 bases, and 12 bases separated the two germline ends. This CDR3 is CASSFGGGNYEQYF. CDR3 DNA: TGCGCCAGCAGCTTTGGTGGGGGTAACTACGAGCAGTACTTC.

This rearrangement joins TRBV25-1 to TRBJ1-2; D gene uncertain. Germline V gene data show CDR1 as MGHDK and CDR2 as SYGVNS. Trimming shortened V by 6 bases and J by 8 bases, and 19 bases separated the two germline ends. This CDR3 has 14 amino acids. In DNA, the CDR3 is TGTGCCAGCAGCCCCGCGGCGGTTTTGTGGGGCTACACCTTC. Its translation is CASSPAAVLWGYTF.

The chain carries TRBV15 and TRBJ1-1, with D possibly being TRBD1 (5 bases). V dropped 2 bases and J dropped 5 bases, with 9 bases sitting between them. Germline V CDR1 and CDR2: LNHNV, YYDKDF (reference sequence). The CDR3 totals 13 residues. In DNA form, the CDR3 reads TGTGCCACCAGCAGACAAGGGGTTACTGAAGCTTTCTTT. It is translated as CATSRQGVTEAFF.

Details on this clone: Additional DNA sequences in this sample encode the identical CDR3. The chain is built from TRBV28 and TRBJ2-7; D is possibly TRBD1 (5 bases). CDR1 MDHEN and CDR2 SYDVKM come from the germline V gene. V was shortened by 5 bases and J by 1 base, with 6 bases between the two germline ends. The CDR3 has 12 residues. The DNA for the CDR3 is TGTGCCAGCAGTACAGGTTCCTACGAGCAGTACTTC. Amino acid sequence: CASSTGSYEQYF.

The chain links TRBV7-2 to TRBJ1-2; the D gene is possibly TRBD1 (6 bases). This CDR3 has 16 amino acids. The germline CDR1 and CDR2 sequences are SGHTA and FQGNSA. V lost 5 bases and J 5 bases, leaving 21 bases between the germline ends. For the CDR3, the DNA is TGTGCCAGCAGCCGAAAATCAGGGGCCAACTCTTATGGCTACACCTTC. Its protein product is CASSRKSGANSYGYTF. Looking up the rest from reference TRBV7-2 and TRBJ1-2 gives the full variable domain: GAGVSQSPSNKVTEKGKDVELRCDPISGHTALYWYRQSLGQGLEFLIYFQGNSAPDKSGLPSDRFSAERTGGSVSTLTIQRTQQEDSAVYLCASSRKSGANSYGYTFGSGTRLTVV.

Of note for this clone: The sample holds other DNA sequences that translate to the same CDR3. Written as DNA, the CDR3 is TGTGCCAGCAGTTCCGGGACAGTGAATCAGCCCCAGCATTTT. Amino acids: CASSSGTVNQPQHF. The rearrangement links TRBV28 to TRBJ1-5, with 7 positions matching TRBD1. The V gene's germline CDR1 is MDHEN and CDR2 SYDVKM. This CDR3 comprises 14 residues. J was trimmed by 4 bases and V by 4 bases; bases with no gene match: 4.

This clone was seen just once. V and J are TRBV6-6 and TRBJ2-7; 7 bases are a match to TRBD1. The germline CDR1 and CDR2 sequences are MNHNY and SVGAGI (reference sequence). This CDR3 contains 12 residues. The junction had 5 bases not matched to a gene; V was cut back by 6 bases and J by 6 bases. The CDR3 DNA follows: TGTGCCAGCAGGTTACAGGGGTCCGAGCAGTACTTC. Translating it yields CASRLQGSEQYF.

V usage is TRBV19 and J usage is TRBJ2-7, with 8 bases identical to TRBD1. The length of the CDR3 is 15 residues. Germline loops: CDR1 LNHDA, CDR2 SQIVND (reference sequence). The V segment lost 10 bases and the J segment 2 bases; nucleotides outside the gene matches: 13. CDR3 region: CATIDWTGPPYEQYF. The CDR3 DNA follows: TGTGCCACCATAGACTGGACAGGGCCTCCCTACGAGCAGTACTTC.

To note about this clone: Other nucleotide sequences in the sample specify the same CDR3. Here the CDR3 DNA reads TGTGCCAGCAGTCCGGGACAAATGAACACTGAAGCTTTCTTT. Translation: CASSPGQMNTEAFF. The genes are TRBV28 and TRBJ1-1; the D gene is possibly TRBD1 (6 bases). The CDR3 is 14 residues long. V was cut by 5 bases and J by 0 bases, with 10 bases left in between. CDR1 and CDR2 from the germline V gene are MDHEN and SYDVKM.

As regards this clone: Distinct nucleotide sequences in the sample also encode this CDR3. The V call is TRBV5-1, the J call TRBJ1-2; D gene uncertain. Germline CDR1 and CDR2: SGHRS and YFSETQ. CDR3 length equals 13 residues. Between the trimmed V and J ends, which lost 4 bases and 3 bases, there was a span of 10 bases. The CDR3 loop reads CASSPGPDYGYTF. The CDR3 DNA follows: TGCGCCAGCAGCCCCGGACCCGACTATGGCTACACCTTC.

CDR3 nucleotide sequence: TGTGCCAGCAGCTCGTATTCTGGGCGCACTGAAGCTTTCTTT. Translation gives CASSSYSGRTEAFF. This chain connects TRBV5-6 to TRBJ1-1; D gene unclear. Looked up from germline, CDR1 is SGHDT and CDR2 is YYEEEE. The CDR3 is 14 amino acids. Between the trimmed V and J ends, which lost 3 bases and 4 bases, there was a span of 13 bases. Complete variable domain (other parts from reference TRBV5-6 and TRBJ1-1): DAGVTQSPTHLIKTRGQQVTLRCSPKSGHDTVSWYQQALGQGPQFIFQYYEEEERQRGNFPDRFSGHQFPNYSSELNVNALLLGDSALYLCASSSYSGRTEAFFGQGTRLTVV.

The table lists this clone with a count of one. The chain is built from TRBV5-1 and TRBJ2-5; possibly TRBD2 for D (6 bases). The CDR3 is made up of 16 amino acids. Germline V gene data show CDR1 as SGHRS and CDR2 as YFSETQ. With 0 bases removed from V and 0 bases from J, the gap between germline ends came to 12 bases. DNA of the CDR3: TGCGCCAGCAGCTTGGGGGTAGCGGCGTACCAAGAGACCCAGTACTTC. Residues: CASSLGVAAYQETQYF.

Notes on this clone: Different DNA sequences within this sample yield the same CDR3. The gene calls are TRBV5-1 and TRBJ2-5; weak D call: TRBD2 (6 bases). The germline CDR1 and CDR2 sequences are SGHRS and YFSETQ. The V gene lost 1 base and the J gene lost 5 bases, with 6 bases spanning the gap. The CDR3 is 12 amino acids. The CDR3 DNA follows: TGCGCCAGCAGCTTGCGGGAGGAGACCCAGTACTTC. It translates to CASSLREETQYF. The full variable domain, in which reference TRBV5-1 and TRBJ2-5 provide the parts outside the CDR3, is KAGVTQTPRYLIKTRGQQVTLSCSPISGHRSVSWYQQTPGQGLQFLFEYFSETQRNKGNFPGRFSGRQFSNSRSEMNVSTLELGDSALYLCASSLREETQYFGPGTRLLVL.

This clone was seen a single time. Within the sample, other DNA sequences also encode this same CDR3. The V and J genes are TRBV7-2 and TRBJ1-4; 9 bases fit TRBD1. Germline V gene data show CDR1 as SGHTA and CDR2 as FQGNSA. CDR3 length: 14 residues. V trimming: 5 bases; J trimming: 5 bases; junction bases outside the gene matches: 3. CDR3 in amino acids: CASSRDRANEKLFF. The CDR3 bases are TGTGCCAGCAGCCGGGACAGGGCGAATGAAAAACTGTTTTTT.

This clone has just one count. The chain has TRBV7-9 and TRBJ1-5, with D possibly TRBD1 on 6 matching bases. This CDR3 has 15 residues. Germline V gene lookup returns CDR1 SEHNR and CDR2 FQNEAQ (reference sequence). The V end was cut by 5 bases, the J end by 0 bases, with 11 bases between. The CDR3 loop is CASSPGEVSNQPQHF. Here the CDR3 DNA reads TGTGCCAGCAGCCCAGGGGAGGTTAGCAATCAGCCCCAGCATTTT.